The clone carrying this T cell receptor beta chain came up once. Its antigen is currently unknown. Time point given: baseline, week 1 (first vaccination visit). The treatment here: pre-vaccination baseline after standard-of-care therapy. The CDR3 consists of 15 residues. V trimming: 5 bases; J trimming: 5 bases; junction bases outside the gene matches: 8. Germline V gene sequence: CDR1 SGHVS, CDR2 FQNEAQ. The source of the sample is a study of a mutant IDH1 vaccine in newly diagnosed glioma. Study-wide context: Pretreatment consisted of radiotherapy, temozolomide, or both, with most receiving both.

Assay used: immunoSEQ multiplex PCR; TCRdb lists only in-frame clones, some missing. The sample holds tens of thousands of clones, roughly 84% seen once. Broader study findings: Among top peripheral T cell clonotypes, changes seemed unrelated to pseudoprogression.

The chain has TRBV7-8 and TRBJ2-5, with 10 nucleotides matching TRBD1. The receptor was isolated from a middle-aged man with glioma. This sample comprised PBMCs, obtained from a glioma patient treated with radiotherapy, temozolomide or both. CDR3 sequence (DNA): TGTGCCAGCAGCCTAGGGGACAGGGGATGGGAGACCCAGTACTTC. Protein: CASSLGDRGWETQYF.